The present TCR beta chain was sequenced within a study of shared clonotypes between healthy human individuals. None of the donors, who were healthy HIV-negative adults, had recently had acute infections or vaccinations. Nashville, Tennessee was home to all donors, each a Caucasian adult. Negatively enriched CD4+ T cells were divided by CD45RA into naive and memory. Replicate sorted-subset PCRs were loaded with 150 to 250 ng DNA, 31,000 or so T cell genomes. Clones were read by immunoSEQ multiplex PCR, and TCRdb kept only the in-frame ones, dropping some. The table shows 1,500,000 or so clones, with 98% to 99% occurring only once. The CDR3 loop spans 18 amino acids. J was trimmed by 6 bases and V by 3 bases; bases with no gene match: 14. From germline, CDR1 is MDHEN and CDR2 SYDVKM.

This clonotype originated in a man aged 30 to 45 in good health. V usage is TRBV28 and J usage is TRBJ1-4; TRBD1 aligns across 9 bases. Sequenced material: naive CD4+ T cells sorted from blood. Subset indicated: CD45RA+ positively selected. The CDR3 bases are TGTGCCAGCAGTTTCGGCTCTATCCCGACAGGGGGAGATGAAAAACTGTTTTTT. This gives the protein CASSFGSIPTGGDEKLFF.